One and the same sample provided the 24 T cell receptor beta chains below, sequenced in a study of OX40 agonist ivuxolimab in advanced cancers. Clones were sequenced by immunoSEQ multiplex PCR, and TCRdb holds only the in-frame ones, with some missing. The data hold about 31,000 clones, with about 88% observed a single time. The sample was CD4+ or CD8+ T cells sorted from blood, taken in a trial of the OX40 agonist ivuxolimab. The receptors shown here come from an adult with an advanced solid tumor such as melanoma, head and neck, liver or kidney cancer.

This sequence joins TRBV10-2 and TRBJ1-5, with D hard to call. The CDR3 contains 15 residues. Germline V gives CDR1 WSHSY, CDR2 SAAADI. V was trimmed by 6 bases and J by 4 bases, leaving 16 bases between them. CDR3 region: CASSLGGIGNQPQHF. The CDR3 region has the DNA TGCGCCAGCAGCTTAGGAGGGATTGGTAATCAGCCCCAGCATTTT.

This rearrangement joins TRBV4-3 to TRBJ2-1, with TRBD1 matching over 10 bases. V was pared by 1 base and J by 5 bases, with 8 bases of the junction left unmatched. The CDR3 spans 17 residues. Germline CDR1 LGHNA, CDR2 YSLEER. This chain's CDR3 is CASSQVSGDRGNNEQFF. The CDR3 bases are TGCGCCAGCAGCCAAGTCTCCGGGGACAGGGGTAACAATGAGCAGTTCTTC.

This clone is medium-sized. V usage is TRBV28 and J usage is TRBJ2-5; 9 nucleotides line up with TRBD2. CDR3 length equals 14 residues. After removal of 4 bases from V and 5 bases from J, the junction contained 5 bases not matched to a gene. From germline, CDR1 is MDHEN and CDR2 SYDVKM. Here the CDR3 reads CASSSRGGTETQYF. CDR3 DNA: TGTGCCAGCAGTTCGCGGGGGGGCACGGAGACCCAGTACTTC.

The chain recombines TRBV28 with TRBJ1-5; 9 bases line up with TRBD1. The CDR3 is 19 amino acids. From germline, CDR1 is MDHEN and CDR2 SYDVKM. V gave up 5 bases and J gave up 1 base; unmatched junction bases: 15. The CDR3 region has the DNA TGTGCCAGCAGTGATCTCAACCCCACAGGGGGCATAAGCAATCAGCCCCAGCATTTT. The encoded protein is CASSDLNPTGGISNQPQHF.

The gene calls are TRBV29-1 and TRBJ1-1; 8 bases map to TRBD1. V trimming: 7 bases; J trimming: 4 bases; junction bases outside the gene matches: 2. This CDR3 has 11 residues. CDR1 and CDR2 (germline): SQVTM, ANQGSEA. CDR3 amino acids: CSAQGATEAFF. CDR3 DNA: TGCAGCGCGCAGGGGGCCACTGAAGCTTTCTTT.

This rearrangement joins TRBV11-2 to TRBJ2-1; 8 positions agree with TRBD2. This CDR3 spans 17 amino acids. Germline V gene data show CDR1 as SGHAT and CDR2 as FQNNGV. Trimming took 1 base from V and 4 from J; bases not matched to a gene: 9. In nucleotides, the CDR3 is TGTGCCAGCAGCTTAGTTGTTGGACTAGCCGAATACAATGAGCAGTTCTTC. Amino acid sequence: CASSLVVGLAEYNEQFF.

V usage is TRBV11-2 and J usage is TRBJ2-3; D not resolved. Germline assignment: CDR1 SGHAT and CDR2 FQNNGV. The ends were cut back, 3 bases at V and 4 bases at J, with 14 bases in the middle. The CDR3 is made up of 15 amino acids. CDR3 sequence: CASSFRIVRADTQYF. The DNA of the CDR3 is TGTGCCAGCAGCTTTAGGATCGTTCGGGCAGATACGCAGTATTTT.

The chain links TRBV15 to TRBJ2-2; perhaps D is TRBD1 or TRBD2 (6 bases each). Germline-derived CDR1 and CDR2 are LNHNV and YYDKDF (reference sequence). Deletions cut 9 bases from V and 7 bases from J, with 15 bases between. CDR3 size: 13 residues. The CDR3 sequence is CATRGGRVGELFF. The CDR3 nucleotides are TGTGCCACGAGAGGGGGGCGAGTCGGGGAGCTGTTTTTT. Full variable domain (missing parts from reference TRBV15 and TRBJ2-2): DAMVIQNPRYQVTQFGKPVTLSCSQTLNHNVMYWYQQKSSQAPKLLFHYYDKDFNNEADTPDNFQSRRPNTSFCFLDIRSPGLGDTAMYLCATRGGRVGELFFGEGSRLTVL.

This CDR3 is CASSTGTERRQYF. The CDR3 bases are TGTGCCAGTAGTACGGGAACCGAGAGGAGGCAGTACTTC. The chain employs TRBV19 and TRBJ2-7; perhaps TRBD2 as D (5 bases). The germline V gene has CDR1 LNHDA and CDR2 SQIVND (reference sequence). The V and J ends lost 4 bases and 9 bases respectively, with 16 bases between them. The CDR3 has 13 residues.

This clone has only one observation. CDR3 in DNA: TGTGCCAGCAGTTACCAAGGTCCCTACAATGAGCAGTTCTTC. This codes for CASSYQGPYNEQFF. The J gene is TRBJ2-1, the V gene TRBV6-5, with no clear D. Germline values: CDR1 MNHEY, CDR2 SVGAGI. This CDR3 spans 14 amino acids. V lost 2 bases and J lost 2, with 7 bases in between.

The V call is TRBV4-1, the J call TRBJ2-7, with D perhaps TRBD2 (5 bases). CDR1 and CDR2 from the germline V gene are MGHRA and YSYEKL. V was cut by 1 base and J by 1 base, with 17 bases left in between. The CDR3 runs 17 residues. CDR3 nucleotides: TGCGCCAGCAGCCAAGGCCCACTGGGAGCCCCATCCTACGAGCAGTACTTC. Translating it yields CASSQGPLGAPSYEQYF.

The chain employs TRBV4-3 and TRBJ1-2; D gene ambiguous. CDR3 length: 15 residues. Trimming took off 0 bases at V and 2 bases at J, with 10 bases between the two ends. Per the germline V gene, CDR1 is LGHNA and CDR2 is YSLEER. CDR3 in amino acids: CASSQDFIENYGYTF. The CDR3 coding sequence is TGCGCCAGCAGCCAAGACTTTATAGAAAACTATGGCTACACCTTC.

The chain employs TRBV28 and TRBJ2-6; 7 bases are a match to TRBD2. Trimming took 7 bases from V and 1 from J; bases not matched to a gene: 4. The germline gives CDR1 MDHEN, CDR2 SYDVKM. The CDR3 consists of 15 residues. The CDR3: CASTGGSSGANVLTF. The CDR3 region has the DNA TGTGCCAGCACCGGCGGGAGTTCTGGGGCCAACGTCCTGACTTTC.

The chain links TRBV18 to TRBJ1-1; perhaps TRBD1 as D (6 bases). The CDR3 runs 14 residues. Per the germline V gene, CDR1 is KGHSH and CDR2 is LQKENI. Trimming cost V 2 bases and J 3 bases, with 10 bases left between them. Here the CDR3 DNA reads TGTGCCAGCTCACCAGGACAGATACACACTGAAGCTTTCTTT. This sequence encodes CASSPGQIHTEAFF.

The V gene is TRBV28, the J gene TRBJ2-2, with D possibly matching TRBD2 (6 bases). The V end was cut by 1 base, the J end by 5 bases, with 8 bases between. Germline CDR1 is MDHEN and CDR2 is SYDVKM. The CDR3 length is 14 residues. The CDR3 coding sequence is TGTGCCAGCAGTTTATTGGGGGGTACCGGGGAGCTGTTTTTT. Protein product: CASSLLGGTGELFF.

V and J are TRBV5-5 and TRBJ1-5; D may be TRBD1 (5 bases). Trimming removed 0 bases at V and 4 bases at J, with 11 bases between. The V gene's germline CDR1 is SGHKS and CDR2 YYEKEE (reference sequence). CDR3 size: 15 residues. In nucleotides, the CDR3 is TGTGCCAGCAGCTTGGAGGAATGGGGGAATCAGCCCCAGCATTTT. Translation gives CASSLEEWGNQPQHF.

This chain uses TRBV9 with TRBJ2-1, with 13 bases fitting TRBD2. The CDR3 has 15 residues. J gave up 10 bases and V 3 bases, and 7 bases lay outside the gene matches. CDR1 is SGDLS, CDR2 YYNGEE, per germline. CDR3 bases: TGTGCCAGCAGCGCCGGGACTAGCGGGATTATAGAGCAGTTCTTC. Protein sequence: CASSAGTSGIIEQFF.

The table lists this clone with a count of one. The chain is built from TRBV7-9 and TRBJ2-2; D is ambiguous. The CDR3 runs 12 residues. Trimming removed 5 bases at V and 8 bases at J, with 9 bases between. Germline-derived CDR1 and CDR2 are SEHNR and FQNEAQ (reference sequence). The CDR3 DNA reads TGTGCCAGCAGCGCCCCCCGAGGGGAGCTGTTTTTT. It codes for CASSAPRGELFF.

The chain joins TRBV7-3 to TRBJ1-1; TRBD1 is a possible D gene (5 bases). CDR3 size: 13 residues. Germline loops: CDR1 SGHTA, CDR2 FQGTGA. V was shortened by 6 bases and J by 10 bases, with 18 bases between the two germline ends. CDR3: CASSNIEGSVAFF. As DNA, the CDR3 is TGTGCCAGCAGTAACATAGAGGGGTCGGTAGCTTTCTTT.

CDR3 in amino acids: CASSRDNYNEQFF. DNA of the CDR3: TGTGCCAGCAGCCGGGACAACTACAATGAGCAGTTCTTC. The chain combines TRBV6-5 with TRBJ2-1; possibly TRBD1 for D (6 bases). Germline loops: CDR1 MNHEY, CDR2 SVGAGI. Trimming removed 6 bases from V and 3 bases from J, with 9 bases in between. The length of the CDR3 is 13 residues.

This clone was detected a few times. The gene calls are TRBV7-8 and TRBJ2-5, with D perhaps matching TRBD1 or TRBD2 (5 bases each). The CDR3 is made up of 15 amino acids. V lost 2 bases and J 3 bases, leaving 13 bases between the germline ends. Germline assignment: CDR1 SGHVS and CDR2 FQNEAQ. The CDR3 is CASSLKGASKETQYF. CDR3 nucleotide sequence: TGTGCCAGCAGCTTAAAAGGGGCTAGCAAAGAGACCCAGTACTTC.

J is TRBJ2-5 and V is TRBV5-1; 9 nucleotides line up with TRBD1. CDR1 SGHRS and CDR2 YFSETQ come from the germline V gene. This CDR3 spans 16 amino acids. After removal of 2 bases from V and 0 bases from J, the junction contained 5 bases not matched to a gene. CDR3: CASSFTGGEYQETQYF. Written as DNA, the CDR3 is TGCGCCAGCAGCTTCACAGGGGGCGAGTACCAAGAGACCCAGTACTTC.

J is TRBJ1-2 and V is TRBV10-3, with D perhaps TRBD1 (5 bases). Trimming stripped 8 bases from V and 8 bases from J, with 18 bases between. The CDR3 covers 13 residues. In germline, CDR1 is ENHRY, CDR2 SYGVKD. The CDR3 DNA sequence: TGTGCCATCGACCCCCAGGCCGGGGGGGGCTACACCTTC. Protein sequence: CAIDPQAGGGYTF.

The V and J genes are TRBV27 and TRBJ2-1; perhaps TRBD1 as D (6 bases). Germline CDR1 reads MNHEY; CDR2 reads SMNVEV (reference sequence). CDR3 size: 13 residues. V lost 7 bases, J lost 6 bases, and 13 bases lay in between. The CDR3: CASTLVGANEQFF. CDR3 nucleotides: TGTGCCAGCACCTTGGTGGGGGCCAATGAGCAGTTCTTC.